A single sample is the source of the 28 T cell receptor beta chains below, sequenced in a study of cytomegalovirus exposure and HLA in healthy donors. 60 Vbeta and 13 Jbeta primers were used in PCR. Sequencing was performed with immunoSEQ multiplex PCR; in TCRdb, only in-frame clones are kept and a portion is missing. Across tens of thousands of clones, the top ten clones capture 8% to 13% of the sample. Sequencing used PBMCs. The receptors derive from a woman aged 50 to 65 in good health and CMV-seropositive.

This chain joins TRBV6-1 and TRBJ1-1; D is possibly TRBD1 (5 bases). Germline CDR1 is MNHNS and CDR2 is SASEGT. The length of the CDR3 is 10 residues. The ends were cut back, 10 bases at V and 6 bases at J, with 9 bases in the middle. CDR3 amino acids: CATGGPEAFF. The DNA of the CDR3 is TGTGCCACCGGGGGTCCTGAAGCTTTCTTT.

CDR3 protein: CASSERGRPQETQYF. CDR3 bases: TGTGCCAGCAGTGAACGCGGGAGGCCCCAAGAGACCCAGTACTTC. The rearrangement uses TRBV6-1 and TRBJ2-5, with 8 bases matching TRBD2. V lost 2 bases and J lost 1; bases outside the gene matches: 3. The germline V gene encodes CDR1 MNHNS and CDR2 SASEGT. This CDR3 comprises 15 residues.

The chain is built from TRBV4-1 and TRBJ1-2; 7 positions match TRBD1. J was trimmed by 13 bases and V by 0 bases; bases with no gene match: 5. CDR1 is MGHRA, CDR2 YSYEKL, per germline. CDR3 length equals 12 residues. The CDR3 sequence: CASSQEDTGVTF. Here the CDR3 DNA reads TGCGCCAGCAGCCAAGAAGATACAGGGGTCACCTTC.

This chain uses TRBV6-1 with TRBJ2-7, with TRBD1 as a possible D gene (6 bases). Per the germline V gene, CDR1 is MNHNS and CDR2 is SASEGT. The CDR3 is 14 residues long. The germline V and J ends were trimmed by 4 bases and 2 bases, with 12 bases remaining between them. In DNA form, the CDR3 reads TGTGCCAGCAGTGGGACGACAGGACCCTACGAGCAGTACTTC. It translates to CASSGTTGPYEQYF.

This rearrangement joins TRBV10-2 to TRBJ2-2, with 8 nucleotides matching TRBD1. Germline V gene sequence: CDR1 WSHSY, CDR2 SAAADI. V gave up 6 bases and J gave up 2 bases; unmatched junction bases: 2. This CDR3 has 14 amino acids. Here the CDR3 reads CASRGQGNTGELFF. In DNA, the CDR3 is TGCGCCAGCAGAGGACAGGGTAACACCGGGGAGCTGTTTTTT.

This chain connects TRBV6-1 to TRBJ1-2; D unresolved. Germline values: CDR1 MNHNS, CDR2 SASEGT. V was trimmed by 6 bases and J by 3 bases, leaving 11 bases between them. The CDR3 length is 13 residues. The CDR3 is CASSPQVDYGYTF. Written as DNA, the CDR3 is TGTGCCAGCAGCCCCCAGGTGGACTATGGCTACACCTTC.

The chain employs TRBV18 and TRBJ1-2; unclear D gene. Per germline, CDR1 KGHSH and CDR2 LQKENI. With 2 bases removed from V and 2 bases from J, the gap between germline ends came to 27 bases. The CDR3 is made up of 20 amino acids. DNA of the CDR3: TGTGCCAGCTCACCAACAGTCCTAGCGGCAGGCCATTTCTTAAACTATGGCTACACCTTC. Its protein is CASSPTVLAAGHFLNYGYTF.

V and J are TRBV11-1 and TRBJ2-1; 13 positions match TRBD2. CDR3 length: 15 amino acids. Losses at the gene ends were 3 bases for V and 7 bases for J; bases not matched to a gene: 3. From germline, CDR1 is SGHAT and CDR2 FQDESV (reference sequence). In DNA form, the CDR3 reads TGTGCCAGCAGCTTCACTAGCGGGGGGGCGAATGAGCAGTTCTTC. It specifies CASSFTSGGANEQFF.

The chain employs TRBV6-1 and TRBJ2-7; TRBD2 agrees at 10 bases. The CDR3 totals 15 residues. Trimming at V came to 7 bases and at J to 3 bases, leaving 9 bases not matched to a gene. Germline loops: CDR1 MNHNS, CDR2 SASEGT. CDR3 amino acids: CASIDGTSVDYEQYF. The CDR3 DNA reads TGTGCCAGCATCGACGGGACTAGCGTAGACTACGAGCAGTACTTC.

The rearrangement links TRBV13 to TRBJ1-1; perhaps TRBD1 as D (5 bases). The CDR3 runs 18 residues. The V gene's germline CDR1 is PRHDT and CDR2 FYEKMQ (reference sequence). V was cut by 5 bases and J by 1 base, with 23 bases left in between. The CDR3 nucleotides are TGTGCCAGCAGCCAGGGAGGAGGATGGTTTCCTGAGAACACTGAAGCTTTCTTT. Residues: CASSQGGGWFPENTEAFF.

This chain uses TRBV19 with TRBJ1-2; no definite D call. The CDR3 length is 12 residues. The germline CDR1 and CDR2 sequences are LNHDA and SQIVND (reference sequence). Trimming removed 6 bases from V and 4 bases from J, with 9 bases in between. The CDR3 nucleotides are TGTGCCAGTAGCACTGAGGGCTATGGCTACACCTTC. Protein: CASSTEGYGYTF. The variable domain in full, with the rest retrieved from reference TRBV19 and TRBJ1-2, is DGGITQSPKYLFRKEGQNVTLSCEQNLNHDAMYWYRQDPGQGLRLIYYSQIVNDFQKGDIAEGYSVSREKKESFPLTVTSAQKNPTAFYLCASSTEGYGYTFGSGTRLTVV.

V gene TRBV5-1 combines with J gene TRBJ2-7; 10 bases are a match to TRBD1. Germline assignment: CDR1 SGHRS and CDR2 YFSETQ. This CDR3 comprises 13 residues. Unmatched junction bases numbered 4, after V lost 7 bases and J lost 3 bases. CDR3 sequence reads: CASRGTGDYEQYF. The CDR3 DNA sequence: TGCGCCAGCCGCGGGACAGGGGACTACGAGCAGTACTTC.

The rearrangement links TRBV4-2 to TRBJ1-2, with D possibly being TRBD1 (6 bases). This CDR3 has 16 amino acids. Germline V lookup: CDR1 LGHNA, CDR2 YNFKEQ. Between the trimmed V and J ends, which lost 0 bases and 5 bases, there was a span of 16 bases. The CDR3 nucleotides are TGTGCCAGCAGCCAAGATAACGCAGGGGCGCCTTATGGCTACACCTTC. It yields the protein CASSQDNAGAPYGYTF.

The chain carries TRBV5-1 and TRBJ2-5; possible D gene TRBD1, 6 bases. The length of the CDR3 is 13 residues. CDR1 is SGHRS and CDR2 is YFSETQ in the germline V gene. Trimming removed 7 bases at V and 4 bases at J, with 14 bases between. In nucleotides, the CDR3 is TGCGCCAGCGCTTCAGGGGCTCGAGAGACCCAGTACTTC. Protein product: CASASGARETQYF.

This rearrangement joins TRBV28 to TRBJ1-2, with D possibly matching TRBD1 (6 bases). The germline V gene has CDR1 MDHEN and CDR2 SYDVKM. Trimming pared 6 bases from V and 3 bases from J, leaving 20 bases between. The CDR3 has 16 amino acids. CDR3 nucleotide sequence: TGTGCCAGCAGCCCCGCACCGGGCAGGGGCGACTATGGCTACACCTTC. Amino acids: CASSPAPGRGDYGYTF.

The chain recombines TRBV5-1 with TRBJ2-3; 7 bases are shared with TRBD2. With 0 bases clipped from V and 7 bases from J, the junction kept 5 bases outside the gene matches. The CDR3 contains 14 residues. The germline V gene encodes CDR1 SGHRS and CDR2 YFSETQ. CDR3 in amino acids: CASSLGAGRNTQYF. In DNA, the CDR3 is TGCGCCAGCAGCTTGGGAGCGGGGAGAAATACGCAGTATTTT.

This sequence joins TRBV19 and TRBJ1-4; no clear D gene. The CDR3 is made up of 12 amino acids. The V gene's germline CDR1 is LNHDA and CDR2 SQIVND (reference sequence). The V gene lost 6 bases and the J gene lost 5 bases, with 7 bases spanning the gap. As DNA, the CDR3 is TGTGCCAGTAGCAGGATAAATGAAAAACTGTTTTTT. This gives the protein CASSRINEKLFF.

The CDR3 DNA reads as TGCGCCAGCAGCCAAGGTGGGGGGAACAGACCCCTCCACTTT. Translation gives CASSQGGGNRPLHF. The chain has TRBV4-3 and TRBJ1-6; possible D gene TRBD1, 5 bases. Trimming cost V 1 base and J 12 bases, with 13 bases left between them. This CDR3 spans 14 amino acids. Per the germline V gene, CDR1 is LGHNA and CDR2 is YSLEER.

The chain joins TRBV19 to TRBJ1-6; possible D gene TRBD1, 6 bases. Germline values: CDR1 LNHDA, CDR2 SQIVND (reference sequence). Trimming removed 3 bases at V and 10 bases at J, with 13 bases between. This CDR3 comprises 14 residues. The chain's CDR3 is CASSIQGRVSPLHF. Written as DNA, the CDR3 is TGTGCCAGTAGTATTCAGGGGAGAGTCTCACCCCTCCACTTT.

The J gene is TRBJ1-4, the V gene TRBV30; the match to TRBD1 covers 9 bases. This CDR3 is built from 15 residues. J was trimmed by 6 bases and V by 6 bases; bases with no gene match: 11. The V gene's germline CDR1 is GTSNPN and CDR2 SVGIG (reference sequence). In DNA form, the CDR3 reads TGTGCCTGCCTCAATCTGGACAGGGGATATGAAAAACTGTTTTTT. It is translated as CACLNLDRGYEKLFF.

The rearrangement uses TRBV6-5 and TRBJ1-1, with TRBD1 as a possible D gene (6 bases). V was shortened by 1 base and J by 2 bases, with 8 bases between the two germline ends. Germline-derived CDR1 and CDR2 are MNHEY and SVGAGI. The CDR3 is 14 amino acids. The CDR3 spells CASSYLDRNTEAFF. CDR3 DNA sequence: TGTGCCAGCAGTTACTTGGACAGAAACACTGAAGCTTTCTTT.

This sequence joins TRBV6-5 and TRBJ1-2; D is unclear. With 0 bases removed from V and 8 bases from J, the gap between germline ends came to 13 bases. This CDR3 comprises 14 residues. The germline V gene encodes CDR1 MNHEY and CDR2 SVGAGI. The CDR3 nucleotides are TGTGCCAGCAGTTACTCGACTCACCTCGTGGGCTACACCTTC. Its translation: CASSYSTHLVGYTF.

The chain is built from TRBV29-1 and TRBJ2-7, with unresolved D. CDR1 and CDR2 (germline): SQVTM, ANQGSEA. Trimming removed 3 bases from V and 1 base from J, with 13 bases in between. The CDR3 length is 14 residues. The CDR3 reads CSVDRQDGSYEQYF. The CDR3 nucleotides are TGCAGCGTTGATCGTCAGGATGGGTCCTACGAGCAGTACTTC.

The chain recombines TRBV6-1 with TRBJ2-2; 9 nucleotides align to TRBD1. Trimming took 7 bases from V and 7 from J; bases not matched to a gene: 4. This CDR3 has 13 amino acids. From germline, CDR1 is MNHNS and CDR2 SASEGT. CDR3 coding DNA: TGTGCCAGCACCGACAGGGGGGGCGGGGAGCTGTTTTTT. Its translation is CASTDRGGGELFF.

As concerns this clone: An end of the junction does not agree with germline; a read error may underlie this. The genes are TRBV18 and TRBJ2-3, with TRBD2 matching over 8 bases. The CDR3 consists of 15 residues. Germline V lookup: CDR1 KGHSH, CDR2 LQKENI. The CDR3 sequence: CASSTGRVGTGTQYF. The CDR3 DNA reads as TGTGCCAGCTCAACCGGGAGGGTTGGCACAGGTACGCAGTATTTT.

The gene calls are TRBV15 and TRBJ2-3; tentative D call: TRBD2 (6 bases). The length of the CDR3 is 18 residues. The V end lost 4 bases, the J end lost 3 bases, and 23 bases lay between the germline ends. The germline V gene has CDR1 LNHNV and CDR2 YYDKDF (reference sequence). CDR3 sequence reads: CATSTRVTRGMGTDTQYF. CDR3 nucleotide sequence: TGTGCCACCAGCACAAGGGTCACTCGCGGGATGGGTACAGATACGCAGTATTTT.

The rearrangement uses TRBV6-6 and TRBJ2-7, with 7 bases lining up with TRBD1. Germline CDR1 is MNHNY and CDR2 is SVGAGI (reference sequence). There are 15 residues in the CDR3. V lost 6 bases and J lost 5; bases outside the gene matches: 13. This CDR3 reads CASSPKGGRGNEQYF. The CDR3 DNA reads TGTGCCAGCAGCCCCAAAGGGGGCAGGGGCAACGAGCAGTACTTC.

The chain combines TRBV7-2 with TRBJ1-2; 11 nucleotides line up with TRBD1. The CDR3 is made up of 19 amino acids. The germline CDR1 and CDR2 sequences are SGHTA and FQGNSA. J gave up 0 bases and V 2 bases, and 11 bases lay outside the gene matches. CDR3 loop: CASSLIRWDRGKANYGYTF. The CDR3, as DNA: TGTGCCAGCAGCTTAATTCGTTGGGACAGGGGGAAAGCTAACTATGGCTACACCTTC. The whole variable domain, remainder taken from reference TRBV7-2 and TRBJ1-2, is GAGVSQSPSNKVTEKGKDVELRCDPISGHTALYWYRQSLGQGLEFLIYFQGNSAPDKSGLPSDRFSAERTGGSVSTLTIQRTQQEDSAVYLCASSLIRWDRGKANYGYTFGSGTRLTVV.